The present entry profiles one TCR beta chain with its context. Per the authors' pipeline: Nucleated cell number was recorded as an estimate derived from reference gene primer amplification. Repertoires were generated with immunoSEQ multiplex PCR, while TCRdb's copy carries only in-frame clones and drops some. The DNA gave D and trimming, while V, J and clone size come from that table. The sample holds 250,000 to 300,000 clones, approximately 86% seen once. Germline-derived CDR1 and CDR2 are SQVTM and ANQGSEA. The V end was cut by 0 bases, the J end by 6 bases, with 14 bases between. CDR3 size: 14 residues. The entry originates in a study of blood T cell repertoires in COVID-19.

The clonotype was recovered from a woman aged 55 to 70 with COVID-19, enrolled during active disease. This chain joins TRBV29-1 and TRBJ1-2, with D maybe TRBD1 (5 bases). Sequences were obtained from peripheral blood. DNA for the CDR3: TGCAGCGTTGAAGATCATCCAGGGATGAATGGCTACACCTTC. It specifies CSVEDHPGMNGYTF.